The present T cell receptor (beta chain) was sequenced within a study of T-cell memory formation after mild COVID-19 (dated by TCRdb to the early 2020s). About the investigation overall: TCR sequence clusters from the two donors were found to be largely donor specific. Two young, previously healthy adult volunteers, one female and one male, were included in the cohort. In a couple of donors, T-cell clones that expanded and contracted after mild COVID-19 were followed by sequencing TCRalpha and TCRbeta repertoires longitudinally.

Study-wide conclusions, independent of this receptor: Contracting CD4+ clones turned up mainly in the CM and EM memory subsets, whereas EMRA was where CD8+ clones were enriched. SARS-CoV-2 specificity of the second-wave clones peaking on day 37 was not confirmed. The study covered only a couple of mild cases, and larger cohorts including severe cases with pre-infection samples were considered necessary. Clones that contracted from day 15 to 85 showed balanced CD4/CD8 phenotypes, whereas a second wave of clones that expanded from day 15 to 37 leaned towards CD4+. Some responding clones were detected in pre-infection memory, which suggested that pre-existing cross-reactive memory T cells had joined the SARS-CoV-2 response.

Ficoll-Paque density gradient centrifugation was the method used to isolate PBMCs. These reads were obtained on an Illumina NovaSeq 6000. TCRalpha and TCRbeta cDNA libraries were constructed by 5'RACE with constant-segment primers, with sample barcodes and unique molecular identifiers being introduced. RNA was extracted from every sample with Trizol reagent. Amplification of the libraries took two PCR steps, and the second step added a second sample barcode plus Illumina TruSeq adapters. Sequencing of the libraries was done on an Illumina NovaSeq, producing 2 x 150 bp paired-end reads. The study's own analysis went as follows. With migec v1.2.7, reads were demultiplexed and then collapsed into UMI-guided consensus sequences. With mixcr v2.1.11, UMI consensuses were aligned to TRA and TRB V and J templates and assembled into clonotypes. A clonotype was counted as expanded or contracted only if both edgeR and NoisET called the change significant, with noise models trained on biological replicates. For edgeR calls, the thresholds were a false discovery rate-adjusted p below 0.01 and a log2 fold-change of 1. As an exploratory analysis of dynamics, max-normalized trajectories of the 1000 most abundant clonotypes were examined by PCA with hierarchical clustering. The CD4 or CD8 phenotype of responding clones was assigned using the separately sequenced CD4+ and CD8+ repertoires. TCRdb's own reprocessing of the public reads used fastp at Q25 and MiXCR and kept productive beta chains. Each entry is one CDR3 protein sequence, shown with its most common DNA and genes. TCRdb's processing, not the study's, gives the V and J calls here. This sample comprises fewer than 700,000 distinct CDR3 sequences, 18% of them detected only once. Around 11% of the sample is taken by the ten largest.

As to this clonotype: This receptor's antigen is unknown. No clone much larger than this one lies a single base away; base qualities are absent.

What was sequenced was PBMCs or a T cell subset sorted from them (not recorded which). This receptor was obtained from an adult woman who had mild COVID-19 (a few samples of this study predate the infection). The sample titles of this study are shuffled in the database, so cell type and time point are left out; the donor was told from shared clones.

This receptor carries the CDR3 CASSDATHRGQPQHF. DNA sequence: TGTGCCAGCAGTGATGCGACCCACCGGGGACAGCCCCAGCATTTT. The chain uses TRBV6-1 and TRBJ1-5; the D gene is not confidently resolved. From its cysteine to its phenylalanine, the CDR3 spans 15 amino acids. Only the CDR3 portion is preserved as DNA: 45 bases, with reading frame beginning at the first base. Trimming costs V 3 bases and J 7 bases, and their ends lie 16 bases apart. The germline V gene sets CDR1 to MNHNS and CDR2 to SASEGT.